This entry features one T cell receptor beta chain sequence. As originally analysed: Scientists estimated how many nucleated cells there were by amplifying reference gene primers. Repertoires were generated with immunoSEQ multiplex PCR, while TCRdb's copy carries only in-frame clones and drops some. The DNA gave D and trimming, while V, J and clone size come from that table. Here the sample spans 100,000 to 150,000 clones, around 88% being singletons. CDR3 length: 14 amino acids. Trimming shortened V by 5 bases and J by 0 bases, and 7 bases separated the two germline ends. Germline CDR1 reads SGHTA; CDR2 reads FQGTGA. The data are from a study of blood T cell repertoires in COVID-19. Study-level information: Italy, Spain and the United States were the sources of the convalescent and acute COVID-19 samples.

The TCR was taken from a man aged 50 to 60 with acute or convalescent COVID-19. The chain joins TRBV7-3 to TRBJ2-2; D remains unclear. Sequencing was carried out using peripheral blood. The CDR3 here is CASSIYSNTGELFF. CDR3 bases: TGTGCCAGCAGCATCTACTCGAACACCGGGGAGCTGTTTTTT.